This TCR beta chain was recovered during a study of T cells in Graves' hyperthyroidism and ophthalmopathy. Study results and caveats: Ophthalmopathy was separated from stable hyperthyroidism by a 13 V-J model. Blood also contained most expanded thyroid clonotypes above 0.001. Model-based prediction identified ophthalmopathy a median about 7 months prior to its onset.

Amplification of TCR beta CDR3 regions was performed using RNA transcripts as template. During a first-round RT-PCR of the TCR CDR3, the HTBI primer set was used. TCRdb redid the calling of the multiplex PCR reads with MiXCR, one entry per CDR3 protein. The sample lists approximately 400,000 distinct CDR3 sequences, more than 15% occurring once. The V and J ends lost 1 base and 7 bases respectively, with 15 bases between them. This CDR3 comprises 15 residues. Germline V CDR1 and CDR2: KGHDR, SFDVKD. This clonotype has only a few counts. The antigen is not known. The rearrangement joins TRBV24-1 to TRBJ2-5; no reliable D call. This receptor was taken from a woman between 18 and 29 years old with Graves' hyperthyroidism. The sequencing input was blood. The CDR3 region is CATSDLPGALGTQYF. The CDR3 DNA is TGTGCCACCAGTGATTTACCAGGAGCCCTCGGGACCCAGTACTTC.